This T cell receptor beta chain was recovered during a study of blood T cell repertoires in COVID-19. Whole-study context: Sources were T cells, B-cell-depleted T cells, or PBMCs; the material itself was cDNA or gDNA.

Authors' methods: Reference gene primer amplification gave nucleated cell count estimates. Method: immunoSEQ multiplex PCR; TCRdb's copy keeps in-frame clones and lacks some. The V and J calls and clone size come from that table; D and trimming were worked out from the DNA. The sample comprises fewer than 300,000 clones, approximately 84% of which are singletons, and roughly 1.6% rests with the top ten. CDR3 size: 15 residues. V lost 4 bases to trimming and J lost 5 bases; unmatched junction nucleotides: 10. Germline V gives CDR1 SGHNT, CDR2 YENEEA. Followed over time, Seattle patients had been enrolled while infection was active.

The V and J genes are TRBV11-3 and TRBJ2-5; 7 positions agree with TRBD2. The specimen was peripheral blood. The TCR originated in a human donor with COVID-19, enrolled during active disease. The donor label of this sample is uncertain. CDR3 in amino acids: CASSSRLGGVETQYF. CDR3 DNA sequence: TGTGCCAGCAGCTCCCGATTGGGAGGGGTGGAGACCCAGTACTTC.